This note documents a single T cell receptor beta chain sequence. The antigen is unknown. Sequence at one end of the junction differs from germline and may be a read error. The data were obtained in a study of breast tumors, draining lymph nodes, adjacent tissues. Germline assignment: CDR1 DFQATT and CDR2 SNEGSKA (reference sequence). The CDR3 is 11 residues long. Breast cancer patients provided tissue from their axillary draining lymph nodes. A single record per CDR3 protein comes from TCRdb applying MiXCR to the multiplex PCR reads. The sample records approximately 250,000 distinct CDR3 sequences, under 40% being singletons. Findings of the study overall: Most tumor T cells seemingly derive from lymph node, then expand in tumor.

This sequence was found in a female donor with breast cancer. Some clones in this sample may be carry-over from other donors' samples. V usage is TRBV20-1 and J usage is TRBJ2-5, with D possibly called TRBD1 or TRBD2 (5 bases each). Sequenced input: axillary lymph node tissue. The CDR3 loop reads CSARVGETQSF. The CDR3 region has the DNA TGCAGTGCTAGGGTAGGGGAGACCCAGTCCTTC.